A single sample is the source of the 30 T cell receptor beta chains below, sequenced in a study of cytomegalovirus exposure and HLA in healthy donors. Researchers ran the PCR with 60 Vbeta and 13 Jbeta primers. This table comes from immunoSEQ multiplex PCR, and its TCRdb copy is limited to in-frame clones, with some not included. The data show approximately 160,000 clones, with roughly 76% seen just once and about 1.9% held by the top ten. The sequencing input was PBMCs. Receptor source: a human donor in good health.

The chain joins TRBV4-1 to TRBJ2-1, with D perhaps matching TRBD2 (5 bases). The CDR3 is 13 residues long. Germline loops: CDR1 MGHRA, CDR2 YSYEKL. Deletions cut 0 bases from V and 12 bases from J, with 12 bases between. The CDR3 is CASSQERVAWQFF. The CDR3 nucleotides are TGCGCCAGCAGCCAAGAGAGGGTGGCGTGGCAGTTCTTC.

This rearrangement joins TRBV9 to TRBJ2-1, with TRBD2 matching 13 bases. J was trimmed by 4 bases and V by 3 bases; bases with no gene match: 7. Germline V gives CDR1 SGDLS, CDR2 YYNGEE. This CDR3 is 17 amino acids long. CDR3 sequence (DNA): TGTGCCAGCAGCGGGGGACTAGCGGGGCGGAATTACAATGAGCAGTTCTTC. As protein: CASSGGLAGRNYNEQFF.

The chain links TRBV6-1 to TRBJ2-3; D not certain. The CDR3 is 13 residues long. Germline V lookup: CDR1 MNHNS, CDR2 SASEGT. V lost 4 bases and J 0 bases, leaving 5 bases between the germline ends. CDR3 DNA sequence: TGTGCCAGCAGTGTCACTAGCACAGATACGCAGTATTTT. Residues: CASSVTSTDTQYF.

This rearrangement joins TRBV6-1 to TRBJ1-3; the D gene is possibly TRBD1 (6 bases). The germline V gene encodes CDR1 MNHNS and CDR2 SASEGT. The CDR3 has 15 residues. V dropped 7 bases and J dropped 1 base, with 14 bases sitting between them. DNA of the CDR3: TGTGCCAGCAACGAGCGGGGGGCTTCTGGAAACACCATATATTTT. Its protein is CASNERGASGNTIYF.

The chain is built from TRBV6-5 and TRBJ2-2, with D tentatively TRBD1 (5 bases). CDR3 length equals 14 residues. V was clipped by 6 bases and J by 4 bases, with 12 bases between them. CDR1 and CDR2 from the germline V gene are MNHEY and SVGAGI. The CDR3: CASRPDSFTGELFF. CDR3 coding DNA: TGTGCCAGCAGGCCAGACAGCTTCACCGGGGAGCTGTTTTTT.

The V call is TRBV19, the J call TRBJ1-4; D ambiguous. The V and J ends lost 3 bases and 8 bases respectively, with 13 bases between them. Germline V gene data show CDR1 as LNHDA and CDR2 as SQIVND (reference sequence). The CDR3 contains 14 residues. The CDR3 here is CASSMGGHEEKLFF. In nucleotides, the CDR3 is TGTGCCAGTAGTATGGGAGGGCACGAGGAAAAACTGTTTTTT. Full variable domain (rest looked up from reference TRBV19 and TRBJ1-4): DGGITQSPKYLFRKEGQNVTLSCEQNLNHDAMYWYRQDPGQGLRLIYYSQIVNDFQKGDIAEGYSVSREKKESFPLTVTSAQKNPTAFYLCASSMGGHEEKLFFGSGTQLSVL.

This clone was observed a few times. The V call is TRBV7-9, the J call TRBJ1-6; D call uncertain. The CDR3 runs to 14 residues. V was cut by 2 bases and J by 11 bases, with 13 bases left in between. The germline gives CDR1 SEHNR, CDR2 FQNEAQ (reference sequence). CDR3 coding DNA: TGTGCCAGCAGCTTATCCCAGGTCAACGCACCCCTCCACTTT. Translation: CASSLSQVNAPLHF.

The chain couples TRBV7-2 to TRBJ2-3, with TRBD2 identical over 8 bases. The CDR3 contains 16 residues. Trimming took 6 bases from V and 5 from J; bases not matched to a gene: 13. Germline CDR1 and CDR2: SGHTA and FQGNSA. The CDR3 coding sequence is TGTGCCAGCAGACAAACGGGGGGGCAGGTAATAGATACGCAGTATTTT. The encoded protein is CASRQTGGQVIDTQYF. Full variable domain (outside the CDR3, taken from reference TRBV7-2 and TRBJ2-3): GAGVSQSPSNKVTEKGKDVELRCDPISGHTALYWYRQSLGQGLEFLIYFQGNSAPDKSGLPSDRFSAERTGGSVSTLTIQRTQQEDSAVYLCASRQTGGQVIDTQYFGPGTRLTVL.

The chain uses TRBV10-3 and TRBJ1-2, with 7 bases lining up with TRBD1. The CDR3 contains 14 residues. CDR1 is ENHRY, CDR2 SYGVKD, per germline. The ends lost 3 bases at V and 8 bases at J; junction bases unmatched: 9. The CDR3 nucleotides read TGTGCCATCAGTGATCGGACAGGAATGGAGGGCTACACCTTC. Translating gives CAISDRTGMEGYTF.

V is TRBV7-8 and J is TRBJ1-1; D not resolved. The V gene lost 2 bases and the J gene lost 4 bases, with 8 bases spanning the gap. The V gene's germline CDR1 is SGHVS and CDR2 FQNEAQ. The CDR3 consists of 13 residues. CDR3: CASSLRGITEAFF. DNA of the CDR3: TGTGCCAGCAGCTTAAGAGGGATCACTGAAGCTTTCTTT.

The rearrangement uses TRBV6-1 and TRBJ2-3; 11 bases are shared with TRBD2. The germline V gene has CDR1 MNHNS and CDR2 SASEGT. V lost 4 bases to trimming and J lost 2 bases; unmatched junction nucleotides: 2. The CDR3 is 15 amino acids. This chain's CDR3 is CASSGLAGNTDTQYF. The CDR3 DNA is TGTGCCAGCAGTGGACTAGCGGGGAACACAGATACGCAGTATTTT.

This clone was observed a single time. The V call is TRBV2, the J call TRBJ2-2, with TRBD2 identical over 9 bases. Trimming took 4 bases from V and 4 from J; bases not matched to a gene: 7. This CDR3 region has 16 residues. Germline values: CDR1 SNHLY, CDR2 FYNNEI. The CDR3 spells CASSATSGGFTGELFF. CDR3 sequence (DNA): TGTGCCAGCAGTGCGACTAGCGGAGGCTTCACCGGGGAGCTGTTTTTT.

The count of this clone is one. V gene TRBV6-1 combines with J gene TRBJ1-2; possibly TRBD1 for D (6 bases). From germline, CDR1 is MNHNS and CDR2 SASEGT. Trimming cost V 11 bases and J 8 bases, with 21 bases left between them. The CDR3 loop spans 13 amino acids. CDR3: CAANRALVSGYTF. The CDR3 DNA sequence: TGTGCCGCAAACAGGGCCCTGGTTAGCGGCTACACCTTC.

The chain is built from TRBV7-6 and TRBJ1-6; TRBD1 aligns across 7 bases. Germline lookup yields CDR1 SGHVS and CDR2 FNYEAQ. This CDR3 region has 16 residues. V lost 5 bases and J lost 7; bases outside the gene matches: 11. This CDR3 is CASSQTGEIPNSPLHF. As DNA, the CDR3 is TGTGCCAGCAGCCAAACAGGGGAAATCCCCAATTCACCCCTCCACTTT.

V is TRBV6-1 and J is TRBJ1-5, with D perhaps matching TRBD1 (6 bases). The CDR3 spans 13 residues. Trimming cost V 9 bases and J 7 bases, with 16 bases left between them. Looked up from germline, CDR1 is MNHNS and CDR2 is SASEGT. CDR3 DNA sequence: TGTGCCAGTCTACAGGGCCAGGAGCAGCCCCAGCATTTT. Amino acids: CASLQGQEQPQHF.

The rearrangement uses TRBV4-2 and TRBJ2-1; 9 bases align to TRBD2. V was clipped by 2 bases and J by 13 bases; unmatched bases: 24. The germline gives CDR1 LGHNA, CDR2 YNFKEQ. This CDR3 is 19 amino acids long. DNA of the CDR3: TGTGCCAGCAGCCAAAAGTCCCCCCAAAGTGGCGGGGGGGCCTTTTATCAGTTCTTC. Translated, it gives CASSQKSPQSGGGAFYQFF.

This clone was observed a handful of times. The J gene is TRBJ1-5, the V gene TRBV6-5; D unresolved. Germline-derived CDR1 and CDR2 are MNHEY and SVGAGI. Trimming removed 6 bases from V and 6 bases from J, with 18 bases in between. CDR3 length: 15 amino acids. The CDR3 nucleotides are TGTGCCAGCAGCCGCTGGAGGACTGCGGGTCAGCCCCAGCATTTT. Protein: CASSRWRTAGQPQHF.

This clone was counted only a few times. This sequence joins TRBV12-5 and TRBJ1-1; D uncertain. The CDR3 is 13 residues long. The germline gives CDR1 LGHNT, CDR2 FRNRAP. V lost 5 bases, J lost 3 bases, and 10 bases lay in between. This CDR3 is CASGTDGDTEAFF. DNA for the CDR3: TGTGCTAGTGGTACTGACGGGGACACTGAAGCTTTCTTT.

The chain uses TRBV2 and TRBJ2-1; 9 positions match TRBD1. The CDR3 covers 15 residues. Germline-derived CDR1 and CDR2 are SNHLY and FYNNEI. Trimming took 7 bases from V and 5 from J; bases not matched to a gene: 9. CDR3 amino acids: CASKSRTGDHNEQFF. The CDR3 DNA follows: TGTGCCAGCAAATCTAGGACAGGGGACCACAATGAGCAGTTCTTC.

V is TRBV4-3 and J is TRBJ2-6; maybe TRBD1 (5 bases). This CDR3 is 17 amino acids long. V was cut by 0 bases and J by 0 bases, with 9 bases left in between. Germline assignment: CDR1 LGHNA and CDR2 YSLEER. Here the CDR3 reads CASSQDGHLSGANVLTF. CDR3 DNA: TGCGCCAGCAGCCAAGACGGACACCTCTCTGGGGCCAACGTCCTGACTTTC.

The gene calls are TRBV6-5 and TRBJ1-6, with D possibly matching TRBD1 (6 bases). There are 12 residues in the CDR3. Germline values: CDR1 MNHEY, CDR2 SVGAGI. V lost 6 bases and J lost 8, with 8 bases in between. The CDR3: CASRRGYSPLHF. The DNA for the CDR3 is TGTGCCAGCAGGAGGGGGTATTCACCCCTCCACTTT.

CDR3 coding DNA: TGTGCCAGCAGCTCCTTAGGGGCGGGACAGGGGAACACCGGGGAGCTGTTTTTT. It is translated as CASSSLGAGQGNTGELFF. This chain uses TRBV7-9 with TRBJ2-2, with 9 positions matching TRBD1. Germline V CDR1 and CDR2: SEHNR, FQNEAQ (reference sequence). The length of the CDR3 is 18 residues. With V trimmed by 4 bases and J by 1 base, 10 bases remained unmatched.

A few counts support this clone. V usage is TRBV7-8 and J usage is TRBJ1-2, with D unclear. V lost 0 bases and J lost 6, with 8 bases in between. The CDR3 spans 13 residues. Germline V CDR1 and CDR2: SGHVS, FQNEAQ. CDR3 nucleotides: TGTGCCAGCAGCTTAGCGCACTACGATGGCTACACCTTC. Amino acid sequence: CASSLAHYDGYTF.

This clone was detected ten times or more. V and J are TRBV27 and TRBJ2-1; tentatively, D is TRBD2 (7 bases). Germline loops: CDR1 MNHEY, CDR2 SMNVEV (reference sequence). Trimming stripped 5 bases from V and 0 bases from J, with 23 bases between. The CDR3 sequence is 19 residues long. CDR3 loop: CASSPPRRGPESSYNEQFF. CDR3 DNA sequence: TGTGCCAGCAGTCCCCCTAGGCGGGGGCCCGAGAGCTCCTACAATGAGCAGTTCTTC.

J is TRBJ2-3 and V is TRBV5-1; 11 bases match TRBD2. This CDR3 is 19 amino acids long. Germline V gene sequence: CDR1 SGHRS, CDR2 YFSETQ. Trimming at V came to 0 bases and at J to 3 bases, leaving 12 bases not matched to a gene. The CDR3 DNA reads as TGCGCCAGCAGCTTGGTGGTAGCGGGGGGGCTCGGCGAGACAGATACGCAGTATTTT. It translates to CASSLVVAGGLGETDTQYF.

The chain combines TRBV2 with TRBJ2-3; D not resolved. Trimming cost V 8 bases and J 0 bases, with 12 bases left between them. The CDR3 sequence is 14 residues long. The germline V gene encodes CDR1 SNHLY and CDR2 FYNNEI. CDR3 sequence: CASLNSESTDTQYF. The CDR3 DNA follows: TGTGCCAGCTTGAATTCCGAGAGCACAGATACGCAGTATTTT. The complete variable domain, with remaining parts taken from reference TRBV2 and TRBJ2-3, reads EPEVTQTPSHQVTQMGQEVILRCVPISNHLYFYWYRQILGQKVEFLVSFYNNEISEKSEIFDDQFSVERPDGSNFTLKIRSTKLEDSAMYFCASLNSESTDTQYFGPGTRLTVL.

The rearrangement joins TRBV5-1 to TRBJ2-1, with D possibly TRBD2 on 5 matching bases. The germline CDR1 and CDR2 sequences are SGHRS and YFSETQ. The CDR3 has 16 amino acids. The germline V and J ends were trimmed by 6 bases and 2 bases, with 18 bases remaining between them. CDR3 in DNA: TGCGCCAGCACCGTTCTGCCCGCGGGCCCCTACAATGAGCAGTTCTTC. Amino acids: CASTVLPAGPYNEQFF.

This chain joins TRBV19 and TRBJ1-1; TRBD1 agrees at 7 bases. Germline loops: CDR1 LNHDA, CDR2 SQIVND (reference sequence). V was clipped by 5 bases and J by 5 bases; unmatched bases: 8. CDR3 size: 14 residues. The CDR3 DNA follows: TGTGCCAGTAGTCTTACAGGGGTGGTGACTGAAGCTTTCTTT. This translates into CASSLTGVVTEAFF.

This clone was seen once. The CDR3 DNA reads as TGTGCCAGCAGCCGACAGGGAGAGGGTTCATACGAGCAGTACTTC. It codes for CASSRQGEGSYEQYF. This rearrangement joins TRBV6-6 to TRBJ2-7, with 7 bases matching TRBD1. This CDR3 comprises 15 residues. V dropped 6 bases and J dropped 4; count of bases not matched to a gene: 12. Germline-derived CDR1 and CDR2 are MNHNY and SVGAGI (reference sequence).

J is TRBJ2-1 and V is TRBV7-9; the D is unclear. The CDR3 covers 15 residues. Trimming took off 2 bases at V and 3 bases at J, with 11 bases between the two ends. CDR1 and CDR2 (germline): SEHNR, FQNEAQ (reference sequence). CDR3 residues: CASSLSRVDYNEQFF. CDR3 nucleotide sequence: TGTGCCAGCAGCTTATCTCGAGTCGACTACAATGAGCAGTTCTTC. The full variable domain, with the rest looked up from reference TRBV7-9 and TRBJ2-1, is DTGVSQNPRHKITKRGQNVTFRCDPISEHNRLYWYRQTLGQGPEFLTYFQNEAQLEKSRLLSDRFSAERPKGSFSTLEIQRTEQGDSAMYLCASSLSRVDYNEQFFGPGTRLTVL.